These 32 T cell receptor beta chains were sequenced from one sample in a study of beta chain features in type 1 diabetes (dated by TCRdb to the late 2010s). The library was obtained by the immunoSEQ multiplex PCR assay. All of the isolated RNA was reverse transcribed with the High Capacity cDNA Reverse Transcription Kit, so expressed TCRB transcripts were sequenced. As stored in TCRdb, this immuneACCESS dataset retains in-frame rearrangements with V and J assigned. A fraction of the clones does not appear; measured against another copy, unresolved V genes explain less than half of the discrepancy, and the remainder lacks a known reason. In this sample the table shows tens of thousands of clones, 60% to 80% of which occur a single time. The leading ten clones occupy 2.2% of the sample. The sequencing sample was made of Tregs from blood. Explained via the paper, the cell subset or site label denotes: regulatory CD4+ T cells. Source of these receptors: a woman in her thirties or forties in good health.

This chain joins TRBV5-1 and TRBJ2-7; maybe TRBD1 (5 bases). The V gene lost 5 bases and the J gene lost 3 bases, with 18 bases spanning the gap. Germline V gives CDR1 SGHRS, CDR2 YFSETQ. The CDR3 sequence is 15 residues long. CDR3 loop: CASRENRIASYEQYF. In DNA, the CDR3 is TGCGCCAGCAGGGAGAACAGGATAGCCAGCTACGAGCAGTACTTC.

V gene TRBV18 combines with J gene TRBJ2-4; 9 bases are a match to TRBD1. Per germline, CDR1 KGHSH and CDR2 LQKENI. The junction had 7 bases not matched to a gene; V was cut back by 6 bases and J by 4 bases. CDR3 length: 15 residues. The CDR3, as DNA: TGTGCCAGCTCCCCCGGGACAGGGAGTAAAAACATTCAGTACTTC. Amino acid sequence: CASSPGTGSKNIQYF.

J is TRBJ2-3 and V is TRBV2, with 10 nucleotides matching TRBD2. This CDR3 has 15 amino acids. Germline CDR1 is SNHLY and CDR2 is FYNNEI. The ends lost 6 bases at V and 2 bases at J; junction bases unmatched: 5. CDR3 bases: TGTGCCAGCAGCTTACTAGCGGGGTCCACAGATACGCAGTATTTT. Translating gives CASSLLAGSTDTQYF.

The rearrangement uses TRBV7-9 and TRBJ2-5, with D possibly TRBD1 on 5 matching bases. The end of the DNA aligns better with TRBJ2-7, so the J call may be wrong. The CDR3 has 15 residues. CDR1 is SEHNR, CDR2 FQNEAQ, per germline (reference sequence). CDR3: CASSAGPSTSYEQYF. The DNA for the CDR3 is TGTGCCAGCAGTGCAGGGCCTTCGACCTCCTACGAGCAGTACTTC.

This clone was counted between two and nine times. The chain recombines TRBV21-1 with TRBJ1-4; the table's D call TRBD1 went unverified against the DNA. TRBV21-1 is assigned pseudogene status. This CDR3 is built from 16 residues. CDR3: CASSNPGYSTNEKLFF. CDR3 nucleotide sequence: TGTGCCAGCAGCAATCCAGGATATTCAACTAATGAAAAACTGTTTTTT.

The J gene is TRBJ1-6, the V gene TRBV5-1, with 12 nucleotides matching TRBD1. After removal of 3 bases from V and 5 bases from J, the junction contained 3 bases not matched to a gene. CDR1 SGHRS and CDR2 YFSETQ come from the germline V gene. CDR3 size: 16 residues. The CDR3 reads CASSSGQGADNSPLHF. CDR3 sequence (DNA): TGCGCCAGCAGCTCGGGACAGGGGGCTGATAATTCACCCCTCCACTTT.

The CDR3 DNA follows: TGTGCCAGCCCACTACCGATGGGACAGGGGGAATTCTTT. The encoded protein is CASPLPMGQGEFF. The rearrangement links TRBV7-9 to TRBJ1-1; 11 bases match TRBD1. Germline values: CDR1 SEHNR, CDR2 FQNEAQ (reference sequence). The trim removed 8 bases at V and 14 bases at J, leaving 13 bases unmatched. There are 13 residues in the CDR3.

This chain joins TRBV7-8 and TRBJ1-2; TRBD1 matches at 8 bases. Germline CDR1 reads SGHVS; CDR2 reads FQNEAQ. The CDR3 spans 18 residues. V trimming: 4 bases; J trimming: 2 bases; junction bases outside the gene matches: 15. The DNA of the CDR3 is TGTGCCAGCAGCTCCCCCCTTGACAGGGGAAGGAGGAACTATGGCTACACCTTC. Translation gives CASSSPLDRGRRNYGYTF.

The rearrangement joins TRBV7-9 to TRBJ1-4, with TRBD1 identical over 7 bases. The V segment lost 6 bases and the J segment 7 bases; nucleotides outside the gene matches: 2. Germline V lookup: CDR1 SEHNR, CDR2 FQNEAQ (reference sequence). This CDR3 contains 12 residues. This chain's CDR3 is CASRRQGEKLFF. CDR3 DNA: TGTGCCAGCAGACGACAGGGTGAAAAACTGTTTTTT.

The V and J genes are TRBV5-1 and TRBJ2-7, with D perhaps matching TRBD2 (6 bases). V gave up 2 bases and J gave up 1 base, with 7 bases separating them. In germline, CDR1 is SGHRS, CDR2 YFSETQ. The CDR3 sequence is 13 residues long. The CDR3 DNA follows: TGCGCCAGCAGCTTCGGGGGATCCTACGAGCAGTACTTC. Translating gives CASSFGGSYEQYF.

The chain links TRBV5-4 to TRBJ1-2; 9 bases are shared with TRBD1. V lost 6 bases to trimming and J lost 4 bases; unmatched junction nucleotides: 16. The CDR3 length is 17 residues. Germline CDR1 SGHNT, CDR2 YYREEE (reference sequence). CDR3 bases: TGTGCCAGCACATCGTACAGGGGGCGTGGGACGGGCTATGGCTACACCTTC. Amino acid sequence: CASTSYRGRGTGYGYTF.

The V call is TRBV5-4, the J call TRBJ2-7, with 7 bases lining up with TRBD1. CDR3 length: 18 residues. Germline V lookup: CDR1 SGHNT, CDR2 YYREEE (reference sequence). With V trimmed by 1 base and J by 6 bases, 19 bases remained unmatched. The CDR3 spells CASSLRPRTGRILGEQYF. The CDR3, as DNA: TGTGCCAGCAGCTTGAGGCCCAGGACAGGACGGATATTGGGCGAGCAGTACTTC.

CDR3 region: CASSGAGVSYGYTF. The DNA for the CDR3 is TGCGCCAGCAGTGGGGCAGGGGTGTCCTATGGCTACACCTTC. The chain is built from TRBV23-1 and TRBJ1-2; weak D call: TRBD1 (6 bases). TRBV23-1 is marked as an open reading frame, function uncertain. Trimming removed 5 bases at V and 4 bases at J, with 14 bases between. The CDR3 loop spans 14 amino acids.

The chain is built from TRBV5-1 and TRBJ2-3, with D perhaps TRBD2 (5 bases). V was clipped by 1 base and J by 0 bases, with 6 bases between them. The CDR3 consists of 14 residues. Germline lookup yields CDR1 SGHRS and CDR2 YFSETQ. The CDR3 region has the DNA TGCGCCAGCAGCTTGAGCGGTAGCACAGATACGCAGTATTTT. Translating gives CASSLSGSTDTQYF. The full variable domain, its missing parts supplied by reference TRBV5-1 and TRBJ2-3, is KAGVTQTPRYLIKTRGQQVTLSCSPISGHRSVSWYQQTPGQGLQFLFEYFSETQRNKGNFPGRFSGRQFSNSRSEMNVSTLELGDSALYLCASSLSGSTDTQYFGPGTRLTVL.

The chain combines TRBV5-1 with TRBJ2-1, with TRBD2 identical over 8 bases. Germline trimming cut 7 bases from V and 3 bases from J; bases unmatched to any gene: 6. The CDR3 sequence is 14 residues long. CDR1 is SGHRS and CDR2 is YFSETQ in the germline V gene. The CDR3 protein is CASQSRGDYNEQFF. The DNA of the CDR3 is TGCGCCAGCCAGTCGCGGGGGGACTACAATGAGCAGTTCTTC. Complete variable domain (other parts from reference TRBV5-1 and TRBJ2-1): KAGVTQTPRYLIKTRGQQVTLSCSPISGHRSVSWYQQTPGQGLQFLFEYFSETQRNKGNFPGRFSGRQFSNSRSEMNVSTLELGDSALYLCASQSRGDYNEQFFGPGTRLTVL.

V usage is TRBV6-6 and J usage is TRBJ2-3; D possibly corresponds to TRBD1 (5 bases). The CDR3 has 11 amino acids. Trimming removed 5 bases from V and 6 bases from J, with 6 bases in between. Germline CDR1 is MNHNY and CDR2 is SVGAGI (reference sequence). The CDR3 loop is CASSGADTQYF. The CDR3 nucleotides are TGTGCCAGCAGTGGGGCTGATACGCAGTATTTT.

This chain connects TRBV6-6 to TRBJ1-1; 9 nucleotides agree with TRBD1. Per germline, CDR1 MNHNY and CDR2 SVGAGI (reference sequence). Trimming removed 2 bases from V and 4 bases from J; junction bases left unmatched: 2. The CDR3 is made up of 14 amino acids. CDR3 residues: CASSYRDRATEAFF. The CDR3 DNA sequence: TGTGCCAGCAGTTACCGGGACAGGGCCACTGAAGCTTTCTTT.

The genes are TRBV2 and TRBJ2-2; tentative D call: TRBD1 (6 bases). The germline gives CDR1 SNHLY, CDR2 FYNNEI. V lost 8 bases to trimming and J lost 6 bases, with 16 bases between them. The CDR3 runs 14 residues. The CDR3 loop reads CASRPPYRAGELFF. DNA of the CDR3: TGTGCCAGCCGACCCCCCTACAGGGCCGGGGAGCTGTTTTTT.

The chain recombines TRBV6-5 with TRBJ1-2; 10 bases agree with TRBD1. The CDR3 runs 14 residues. CDR1 MNHEY and CDR2 SVGAGI come from the germline V gene. V dropped 4 bases and J dropped 8; count of bases not matched to a gene: 7. In DNA, the CDR3 is TGTGCCAGCAGTTCAGTCGGGACAGGGGTCGGCTACACCTTC. Its protein is CASSSVGTGVGYTF.

V usage is TRBV10-3 and J usage is TRBJ1-1, with 11 bases that match TRBD1. The junction had 2 bases not matched to a gene; V was cut back by 6 bases and J by 2 bases. This CDR3 has 14 residues. Per the germline V gene, CDR1 is ENHRY and CDR2 is SYGVKD. CDR3 coding DNA: TGTGCCATCAGGGGGACAGGGGGAAACACTGAAGCTTTCTTT. The encoded protein is CAIRGTGGNTEAFF.

The J gene is TRBJ2-6, the V gene TRBV5-4; D is undetermined. The germline V gene encodes CDR1 SGHNT and CDR2 YYREEE (reference sequence). The CDR3 contains 15 residues. Trimming took 1 base from V and 4 from J, leaving 9 bases between them. The CDR3: CASSLQVAGANVLTF. The DNA for the CDR3 is TGTGCCAGCAGCTTGCAGGTTGCAGGGGCCAACGTCCTGACTTTC.

The CDR3 is CANPGNESTDTQYF. CDR3 bases: TGTGCCAACCCGGGTAACGAGAGCACAGATACGCAGTATTTT. The chain uses TRBV6-4 and TRBJ2-3, with D uncertain. The V and J ends lost 10 bases and 0 bases respectively, with 14 bases between them. The germline CDR1 and CDR2 sequences are MRHNA and SNTAGT. This CDR3 region has 14 residues.

This clone came up a few times. The chain recombines TRBV4-1 with TRBJ2-2; 10 nucleotides match TRBD1. This CDR3 is 18 amino acids long. Germline CDR1 and CDR2: MGHRA and YSYEKL. J lost 2 bases, V lost 4 bases, and 10 bases had no gene match. The CDR3 loop reads CASSRLGQGDRNTGELFF. The DNA for the CDR3 is TGCGCCAGCAGCCGCCTCGGACAGGGGGACCGAAACACCGGGGAGCTGTTTTTT.

The V call is TRBV9, the J call TRBJ2-3; TRBD2 matches at 7 bases. CDR1 and CDR2 from the germline V gene are SGDLS and YYNGEE. V lost 4 bases to trimming and J lost 2 bases; unmatched junction nucleotides: 4. The CDR3 is 14 residues long. In DNA form, the CDR3 reads TGTGCCAGCAGCCCGGGGGGACTCACAGATACGCAGTATTTT. Translation: CASSPGGLTDTQYF.

The genes are TRBV2 and TRBJ2-2; maybe TRBD2 (6 bases). This CDR3 is 14 amino acids long. Trimming pared 6 bases from V and 4 bases from J, leaving 12 bases between. Germline lookup yields CDR1 SNHLY and CDR2 FYNNEI. CDR3 nucleotide sequence: TGTGCCAGCAGGAAGCTAGCGTCCACCGGGGAGCTGTTTTTT. This translates into CASRKLASTGELFF.

The chain recombines TRBV7-2 with TRBJ1-2, with 8 positions matching TRBD1. Trimming removed 1 base from V and 5 bases from J; junction bases left unmatched: 9. Germline V CDR1 and CDR2: SGHTA, FQGNSA. This CDR3 is 16 amino acids long. The CDR3 protein is CASSLDGAGGEYGYTF. DNA for the CDR3: TGTGCCAGCAGCTTAGACGGCGCAGGGGGCGAATATGGCTACACCTTC.

The chain has TRBV15 and TRBJ1-1, with D unclear. Germline CDR1 is LNHNV and CDR2 is YYDKDF (reference sequence). The CDR3 has 13 residues. V lost 0 bases, J lost 7 bases, and 9 bases lay in between. The chain's CDR3 is CATSRDRELEAFF. The CDR3 DNA sequence: TGTGCCACCAGCAGAGACCGGGAGCTTGAAGCTTTCTTT.

The V gene is TRBV6-1, the J gene TRBJ2-5; D unclear. The J call may be mistaken, given a closer DNA end match to TRBJ2-7. Germline-derived CDR1 and CDR2 are MNHNS and SASEGT. The CDR3 length is 13 residues. The CDR3 DNA sequence: TGTGCCAGCAGTGAAATCTCCTCCTACGAGCAGTACTTC. This translates into CASSEISSYEQYF.

The chain combines TRBV10-2 with TRBJ2-3, with D unclear. Germline CDR1 reads WSHSY; CDR2 reads SAAADI. The CDR3 extends over 11 amino acids. Between the trimmed V and J ends, which lost 4 bases and 7 bases, there was a span of 6 bases. CDR3 sequence reads: CASSAENTQYF. CDR3 DNA: TGCGCCAGCAGTGCGGAGAATACGCAGTATTTT.

There are a few counts of this clone. The V call is TRBV19, the J call TRBJ2-3; D is unclear. The CDR3 covers 13 residues. Per germline, CDR1 LNHDA and CDR2 SQIVND (reference sequence). Between the trimmed V and J ends, which lost 10 bases and 2 bases, there was a span of 13 bases. This chain's CDR3 is CATATQATDTQYF. As DNA, the CDR3 is TGTGCCACCGCGACTCAAGCCACAGATACGCAGTATTTT.

The CDR3 here is CASSPRRSPTYEQYF. Here the CDR3 DNA reads TGCGCCAGCAGCCCCCGCCGGAGTCCCACCTACGAGCAGTACTTC. This chain links TRBV4-3 with TRBJ2-7; D not resolved. Germline assignment: CDR1 LGHNA and CDR2 YSLEER. The CDR3 has 15 residues. Trimming removed 4 bases from V and 2 bases from J, with 15 bases in between.

Remarks on this clone: Other DNA sequences in the sample encode the same CDR3. V is TRBV23-1 and J is TRBJ2-1, with D possibly matching TRBD2 (6 bases). TRBV23-1 is recorded as an ORF, its role being uncertain. CDR3 length: 14 residues. The V and J ends lost 4 bases and 4 bases respectively, with 11 bases between them. The CDR3 nucleotides read TGCGCCAGCAGTCGCAGAGGACTATACAATGAGCAGTTCTTC. It is translated as CASSRRGLYNEQFF.